These T cell receptor beta chains were read from a single sample in a study of blood T cell repertoires in COVID-19. Sequencing was performed with immunoSEQ multiplex PCR; in TCRdb, only in-frame clones are kept and a portion is missing. Of 200,000 to 250,000 clones in the sample, about 80% were seen once. The sequenced sample consisted of peripheral blood. The origin of the receptors is a woman of 80 years or more with active or convalescent COVID-19. CDR3s include the opening cysteine and the closing phenylalanine or tryptophan. A D gene is named only where the DNA matches it firmly. A row's size may be missing; if present it is once, few, many or a size class.

>-|TRBV28|TRBJ2-5|TRBD2
TGTGCCAGCGGGAGGGGAGGTCAAGAGACCCAGTACTTC
CASGRGGQETQYF
>-|TRBV6-5|TRBJ2-7|-
TGTGCCAGCAGTTACAGCTACAGAAAATCCTACGAGCAGTACTTC
CASSYSYRKSYEQYF
>once|TRBV19|TRBJ1-1|-
TGTGCCAGTAGTCCCCTATGGAGCGACAGGCTGAACACTGAAGCTTTCTTT
CASSPLWSDRLNTEAFF
>-|TRBV5-1|TRBJ2-7|TRBD1
TGCGCCAGCAACTCAGGACAGGAGCCCTACGAGCAGTACTTC
CASNSGQEPYEQYF
>-|TRBV5-6|TRBJ1-2|-
TGTGCCAGCCTGACTTCCCCGCAGGGTCGAAGGGGCTACACCTTC
CASLTSPQGRRGYTF
>few|TRBV5-1|TRBJ2-1|-
TGCGCCAGCAGCATAATAGCGGACTCCTACAATGAGCAGTTCTTC
CASSIIADSYNEQFF
>-|TRBV7-8|TRBJ2-2|-
TGTGCCAGCAGCTCAATACAGGCCGGGGAGCTGTTTTTT
CASSSIQAGELFF
>-|TRBV28|TRBJ2-1|-
TGTGCCAGCAGTTCGGAGACTAGTAAGCAGTTCTTC
CASSSETSKQFF
>-|TRBV24-1|TRBJ2-3|TRBD2
TGTGCCACCAGTGGGGGGACTAGCGGGAGGGGAAACACAGATACGCAGTATTTT
CATSGGTSGRGNTDTQYF
>once|TRBV4-2|TRBJ2-5|-
TGTGCCAGCAGCCAAGGACTATCCGAGACCCAGTACTTC
CASSQGLSETQYF
>few|TRBV6-4|TRBJ1-2|TRBD1
TGTGCCAGCAGCAGGGGACAGGCCCCCTATGGCTACACCTTC
CASSRGQAPYGYTF
>-|TRBV11-3|TRBJ1-5|-
TGTGCCAGCAGCTTCCTGGGGGCTGTTCATTATCAGCCCCAGCATTTT
CASSFLGAVHYQPQHF
>once|TRBV19|TRBJ2-7|TRBD1
TGTGCCAGTAGTATACGGACAGGGCTAACCTACGAGCAGTACTTC
CASSIRTGLTYEQYF
>-|TRBV5-1|TRBJ1-3|-
TGCGCCAGCAGCTTGAAGGCAGGGGAAACCCTAACCTCCCTTCTCTTCAATGGAAACACCATATATTTT
CASSLKAGETLTSLLFNGNTIYF
>-|TRBV30|TRBJ2-1|-
TGTGCCTGGAGGGTTCGTCGGAGCTCCTACAATGAGCAGTTCTTC
CAWRVRRSSYNEQFF
>-|TRBV4-1|TRBJ1-3|-
TGCGCCAGCAGCACCGGGCAGGGATCTGGAAACACCATATATTTT
CASSTGQGSGNTIYF
>-|TRBV6-1|TRBJ2-2|-
TGTGCCAGCAGTGAATCGGTGGGGGCTACCGGGGAGCTGTTTTTT
CASSESVGATGELFF
>-|TRBV10-3|TRBJ2-1|TRBD2
TGTGCCATCAGTGAGAGTTTGACTAGCGAGGATAAGGAGCAGTTCTTC
CAISESLTSEDKEQFF
>-|TRBV21-1|TRBJ2-1|-
TGTGCCAGCAGCGCCACGACTAGCGGGGATCCGAGCAGCAATGAGCAGTTCTTC
CASSATTSGDPSSNEQFF
>-|TRBV5-5|TRBJ1-2|TRBD1
TGTGCCAGCAGCTTGCGGGACAGTTGGGGACCTAACTATGGCTACACCTTC
CASSLRDSWGPNYGYTF
>few|TRBV25-1|TRBJ2-5|TRBD1
TGTGCCAGCAGTGAGATACAGGGGAGAGAGACCCAGTACTTC
CASSEIQGRETQYF
>-|TRBV28|TRBJ2-1|TRBD2
TGTGCCAGCAGCCAAACGCGGGGGTACAATGAGCAGTTCTTC
CASSQTRGYNEQFF
>-|TRBV30|TRBJ1-1|-
TGTGCCTGGAGAGGGGGGGGGATGAGAATATTAGCGAGCACTGAAGCTTTCTTT
CAWRGGGMRILASTEAFF
>-|TRBV27|TRBJ1-1|-
TGTGCCAGCAGTTTTGTCTGGCAGGCAAACATGAACACTGAAGCTTTCTTT
CASSFVWQANMNTEAFF
>-|TRBV18|TRBJ2-3|TRBD2
TGTGCCAGCTCACGAAGAGCGGGGGGGAGCACAGATACGCAGTATTTT
CASSRRAGGSTDTQYF
>-|TRBV3-1/TRBV3-2|TRBJ1-2|TRBD1
TGTGCCAGCAGCTCACGACAGGGACCGAACTATGGCTACACCTTC
CASSSRQGPNYGYTF
>-|TRBV5-6|TRBJ1-6|TRBD1
TGTGCCAGCAGCTCCGGACCGACAGGGGTTTCTTCACCCCTCCACTTT
CASSSGPTGVSSPLHF
>once|TRBV6-5|TRBJ1-5|-
TGTGCCAGCAGTACAGGGTATTCAGGCAATCAGCCCCAGCATTTT
CASSTGYSGNQPQHF
>-|TRBV15|TRBJ1-5|-
TGTGCCACCAGCTCCTTCGGAGGCAATCAGCCCCAGCATTTT
CATSSFGGNQPQHF
>-|TRBV4-2|TRBJ1-4|-
TGTGCCAGCAGCCAAGATGGGGGGGCGACTAATGAAAAACTGTTTTTT
CASSQDGGATNEKLFF
>-|TRBV6-5|TRBJ2-1|TRBD2
TGTGCCAGCAGACTAGCGGGGGGGATCTACAATGAGCAGTTCTTC
CASRLAGGIYNEQFF
>-|TRBV7-6|TRBJ2-5|-
TGTGCCAGCAGCTTAGGACAGGCGATCGGGGAGACCCAGTACTTC
CASSLGQAIGETQYF
>-|TRBV2|TRBJ1-2|-
TGTGCCAGCAGAGGATCCGGGTCTGTCTATGGCTACACCTTC
CASRGSGSVYGYTF
>-|TRBV5-5|TRBJ2-7|-
TGTGCCAGCAGCTTGGCGGCAGGGCGGTCCTACGAGCAGTACTTC
CASSLAAGRSYEQYF
>-|TRBV5-1|TRBJ2-1|-
TGCGCCAGCAGCTTGACCCCCAGCGGCAATGAGCAGTTCTTC
CASSLTPSGNEQFF
>-|TRBV3-1/TRBV3-2|TRBJ2-7|TRBD1
TGTGCCAGCAGCCAAGTTCAGGGGGCAGTTATAAGGGAGCAGTACTTC
CASSQVQGAVIREQYF
>-|TRBV5-6|TRBJ1-1|TRBD1
TGTGCCAGCAGCTTGGTTGACAGGGATGGCACTGAAGCTTTCTTT
CASSLVDRDGTEAFF
>once|TRBV7-9|TRBJ1-2|-
TGTGCCAGCAGCTCGGACTCAAAGCTAGGGGGCTACACCTTC
CASSSDSKLGGYTF
>once|TRBV6-4|TRBJ1-3|-
TGTGCCAGCAGTGACAGTATAGATTTCTCTGGAAACACCATATATTTT
CASSDSIDFSGNTIYF
>-|TRBV5-1|TRBJ1-1|-
TGCGCCAGCAGCTTGGTGGTCAGTGATACTGAAGCTTTCTTT
CASSLVVSDTEAFF
>-|TRBV9|TRBJ2-1|TRBD2
TGTGCCAGCAGCGTAGTAGCGGGGAATTACAATGAGCAGTTCTTC
CASSVVAGNYNEQFF
>-|TRBV18|TRBJ1-2|TRBD1
TGTGCCAGCTCAAAATCCGGGACAGACTACGGCTACACCTTC
CASSKSGTDYGYTF
>-|TRBV2|TRBJ1-6|TRBD1
TGTGCCAGCAGTGAAACGACAGGGAATTCACCCCTCCACTTT
CASSETTGNSPLHF
>-|TRBV5-6|TRBJ1-4|TRBD1
TGTGCCAGCAGCTGGAATCGGGACAGAAAACTGTTTTTT
CASSWNRDRKLFF
>-|TRBV10-3|TRBJ1-6|TRBD1
TGTGCCATCAATACCGGGACAGTGAATTCACCCCTCCACTTT
CAINTGTVNSPLHF
>once|TRBV6-5|TRBJ2-3|-
TGTGCCAGCAGCCGAGGGTGGGGTAGGACAGATACGCAGTATTTT
CASSRGWGRTDTQYF
>-|TRBV2|TRBJ1-5|-
TGTGCCAGCAGTGCAGGATGGGGCGGACAGCCCCAGCATTTT
CASSAGWGGQPQHF
>-|TRBV5-1|TRBJ2-2|TRBD2
TGCGCCAGCAGCCGGAGTCCCGTGGGAGGGGTGAACACCGGGGAGCTGTTTTTT
CASSRSPVGGVNTGELFF
>-|TRBV7-9|TRBJ2-5|-
TGTGCCAGCAGCTTACTCGCGGGAAGAGAGACCCAGTACTTC
CASSLLAGRETQYF
>-|TRBV21-1|TRBJ1-6|-
TGTGCCAGCAGCAAAAGTCAGCGGACAGGGGGCACTTTGTCGATTAATTCACCCCTCCACTTT
CASSKSQRTGGTLSINSPLHF
>-|TRBV25-1|TRBJ2-5|-
TGTGCCAGCAGTGAGTCTCTGATCAGAGGGGAGACCCAGTACTTC
CASSESLIRGETQYF
>-|TRBV7-2|TRBJ2-5|TRBD2
TGTGCCAGCTTGGGGGGGGAAGAGACCCAGTACTTC
CASLGGEETQYF
>-|TRBV3-1/TRBV3-2|TRBJ2-1|TRBD2
TGTGCCAGCAGCCTCCTAGCGGGAGGGCTCTCATTCTCCTACAATGAGCAGTTCTTC
CASSLLAGGLSFSYNEQFF
>-|TRBV11-2|TRBJ2-2|-
TGTGCCAGCAGCGCTGCCTATAGAGCGAACACCGGGGAGCTGTTTTTT
CASSAAYRANTGELFF
>-|TRBV5-6|TRBJ2-2|-
TGTGCCAGCAGCTTGGTACTAGGGTCCGGGGAGCTGTTTTTT
CASSLVLGSGELFF